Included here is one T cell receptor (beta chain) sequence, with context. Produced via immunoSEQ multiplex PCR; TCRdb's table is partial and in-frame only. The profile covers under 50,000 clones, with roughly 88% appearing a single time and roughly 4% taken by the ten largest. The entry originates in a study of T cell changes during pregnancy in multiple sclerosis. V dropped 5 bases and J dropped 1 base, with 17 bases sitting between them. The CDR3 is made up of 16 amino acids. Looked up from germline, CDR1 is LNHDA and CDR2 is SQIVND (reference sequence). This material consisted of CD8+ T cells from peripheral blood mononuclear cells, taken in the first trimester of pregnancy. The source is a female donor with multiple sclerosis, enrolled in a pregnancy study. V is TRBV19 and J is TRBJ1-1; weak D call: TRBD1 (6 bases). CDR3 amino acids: CASSGTGWEWNTEAFF. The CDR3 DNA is TGTGCCAGTAGTGGAACAGGGTGGGAATGGAACACTGAAGCTTTCTTT.